Shown below are 2 T cell receptor beta chains from a single sample sequenced in a study of early T cells in non-severe SARS-CoV-2 infection. TCRdb independently ran MiXCR on the 5' RACE reads; one entry per CDR3 protein. Counted here are about 83,000 distinct CDR3 sequences, roughly 15% occurring once; the ten biggest clones make up 1.4%. Sequencing input: whole blood. Receptors originate from an adult who was a healthcare worker with PCR-confirmed SARS-CoV-2 infection or an uninfected control (not recorded which).

This clonotype was observed many times. V usage is TRBV3-1 and J usage is TRBJ2-7; 9 nucleotides match TRBD2. The J segment lost 7 bases and the V segment lost 1 base, leaving 8 bases of the junction unmatched. Germline values: CDR1 LGHDT, CDR2 YNNKEL (reference sequence). The CDR3 spans 15 residues. CDR3 sequence reads: CASSQGSLAGREQYF. The CDR3 DNA follows: TGTGCCAGCAGCCAAGGGTCCCTAGCGGGGAGGGAGCAGTACTTC.

The genes are TRBV15 and TRBJ1-5; 12 positions agree with TRBD1. V shed 3 bases, J shed 2 bases, and the junction held 11 bases outside the gene matches. This CDR3 comprises 19 residues. Germline CDR1 reads LNHNV; CDR2 reads YYDKDF (reference sequence). CDR3 sequence reads: CATSRLRDRGRHGNQPQHF. The DNA for the CDR3 is TGTGCCACCAGCAGGCTCCGGGACAGGGGGCGTCATGGCAATCAGCCCCAGCATTTT.